A single sample is the source of the 21 T cell receptor beta chains below, sequenced in a study of shared clonotypes between healthy human individuals. Positively selected for CCR7, the CD45RO-negative cells used as naive CD8 cells excluded terminally differentiated effector memory CD45RA+ cells. Repertoires were generated with immunoSEQ multiplex PCR, while TCRdb's copy carries only in-frame clones and drops some. The data hold around 1.9 million clones, with 93% observed a single time. Sequencing was carried out using naive CD8+ T cells from PBMCs. Receptor source: a man aged 18 to 35 in good health. Some clones in this sample may be carry-over from other donors' samples.

This chain joins TRBV9 and TRBJ2-3; D is tentatively TRBD1 or TRBD2 (5 bases each). The CDR3 is 15 residues long. CDR1 is SGDLS, CDR2 YYNGEE, per germline. The V gene lost 3 bases and the J gene lost 6 bases, with 17 bases spanning the gap. The CDR3 bases are TGTGCCAGCAGCGCGGTCGGGACGGCCGCGGATACGCAGTATTTT. It is translated as CASSAVGTAADTQYF.

The CDR3 sequence: CSVEKTAYGYTF. The CDR3 nucleotides are TGCAGCGTTGAAAAGACGGCCTATGGCTACACCTTC. V usage is TRBV29-1 and J usage is TRBJ1-2; no definite D call. The CDR3 loop spans 12 amino acids. V lost 2 bases, J lost 4 bases, and 8 bases lay in between. Germline loops: CDR1 SQVTM, CDR2 ANQGSEA.

The chain combines TRBV4-3 with TRBJ1-3, with TRBD1 matching over 10 bases. Germline V lookup: CDR1 LGHNA, CDR2 YSLEER. V shed 3 bases, J shed 1 base, and the junction held 6 bases outside the gene matches. The CDR3 has 17 residues. The chain's CDR3 is CASSQGTGAKSGNTIYF. Here the CDR3 DNA reads TGCGCCAGCAGCCAGGGGACAGGGGCTAAGTCTGGAAACACCATATATTTT.

This chain uses TRBV11-2 with TRBJ1-5; D not certain. The CDR3 covers 15 residues. Deletions cut 1 base from V and 7 bases from J, with 14 bases between. Looked up from germline, CDR1 is SGHAT and CDR2 is FQNNGV. CDR3 nucleotide sequence: TGTGCCAGCAGCTTAGCCCCGTTTGCAGCCCAGCCCCAGCATTTT. Translated: CASSLAPFAAQPQHF. Looking up the rest from reference TRBV11-2 and TRBJ1-5 gives the full variable domain: EAGVAQSPRYKIIEKRQSVAFWCNPISGHATLYWYQQILGQGPKLLIQFQNNGVVDDSQLPKDRFSAERLKGVDSTLKIQPAKLEDSAVYLCASSLAPFAAQPQHFGDGTRLSIL.

This rearrangement joins TRBV25-1 to TRBJ2-2; no firm D call. Germline CDR1 and CDR2: MGHDK and SYGVNS. With 3 bases removed from V and 5 bases from J, the gap between germline ends came to 10 bases. The CDR3 length is 14 residues. This CDR3 is CASSEAVRTGELFF. CDR3 in DNA: TGTGCCAGCAGTGAGGCAGTGAGAACCGGGGAGCTGTTTTTT.

This clone appeared once. This chain links TRBV9 with TRBJ1-1; tentatively, D is TRBD1 (5 bases). With 4 bases removed from V and 4 bases from J, the gap between germline ends came to 8 bases. There are 12 residues in the CDR3. Per germline, CDR1 SGDLS and CDR2 YYNGEE. CDR3 in DNA: TGTGCCAGCAGCTTGAGGGGCACTGAAGCTTTCTTT. This codes for CASSLRGTEAFF.

The chain is built from TRBV9 and TRBJ2-3; D call uncertain. Germline V gene data show CDR1 as SGDLS and CDR2 as YYNGEE. Trimming cost V 1 base and J 4 bases, with 13 bases left between them. The CDR3 totals 15 residues. CDR3: CASSVSTTEADTQYF. The CDR3 DNA follows: TGTGCCAGCAGCGTATCGACCACAGAGGCAGATACGCAGTATTTT.

The rearrangement links TRBV27 to TRBJ2-2; TRBD1 aligns across 9 bases. Per the germline V gene, CDR1 is MNHEY and CDR2 is SMNVEV (reference sequence). V lost 5 bases and J lost 5; bases outside the gene matches: 3. The CDR3 length is 14 residues. CDR3 nucleotides: TGTGCCAGCAGTCTACAGGGGGCAACCGGGGAGCTGTTTTTT. It codes for CASSLQGATGELFF.

As DNA, the CDR3 is TGTGCCAGCAGTGACACGATCAGAAGCACAGATACGCAGTATTTT. Its translation: CASSDTIRSTDTQYF. The chain joins TRBV6-4 to TRBJ2-3; D is unclear. The CDR3 is 15 residues long. CDR1 is MRHNA, CDR2 SNTAGT, per germline. V dropped 2 bases and J dropped 0 bases, with 9 bases sitting between them.

This sequence joins TRBV28 and TRBJ2-7; D is undetermined. The CDR3 is 14 amino acids. The ends were cut back, 3 bases at V and 1 base at J, with 10 bases in the middle. Germline values: CDR1 MDHEN, CDR2 SYDVKM. The CDR3 DNA reads as TGTGCCAGCAGTTTCGCGGTCACATCCTACGAGCAGTACTTC. It codes for CASSFAVTSYEQYF.

This clone came up once. The chain joins TRBV28 to TRBJ2-3; tentative D call: TRBD1 (5 bases). Looked up from germline, CDR1 is MDHEN and CDR2 is SYDVKM. There are 16 residues in the CDR3. With 1 base removed from V and 4 bases from J, the gap between germline ends came to 15 bases. CDR3 sequence: CASSLSPGRWADTQYF. Here the CDR3 DNA reads TGTGCCAGCAGTTTATCCCCAGGGCGTTGGGCAGATACGCAGTATTTT.

The chain combines TRBV5-6 with TRBJ2-5, with D perhaps being TRBD1 or TRBD2 (6 bases each). The CDR3 is 14 residues long. Looked up from germline, CDR1 is SGHDT and CDR2 is YYEEEE. V was pared by 5 bases and J by 4 bases, with 15 bases between. This chain's CDR3 is CASSIVGGGETQYF. CDR3 sequence (DNA): TGTGCCAGCAGTATCGTGGGGGGCGGAGAGACCCAGTACTTC.

The chain combines TRBV7-9 with TRBJ2-1; 9 bases are shared with TRBD2. V shed 4 bases, J shed 5 bases, and the junction held 12 bases outside the gene matches. This CDR3 has 17 amino acids. Looked up from germline, CDR1 is SEHNR and CDR2 is FQNEAQ (reference sequence). This chain's CDR3 is CASSSRNSGSVDNEQFF. For the CDR3, the DNA is TGTGCCAGCAGCTCCCGGAATAGCGGGAGTGTCGACAATGAGCAGTTCTTC.

The chain joins TRBV27 to TRBJ1-5; D is unclear. The V and J ends lost 7 bases and 1 base respectively, with 17 bases between them. Germline V lookup: CDR1 MNHEY, CDR2 SMNVEV (reference sequence). The CDR3 runs to 16 residues. The chain's CDR3 is CASKSSGHPSNQPQHF. The CDR3 nucleotides are TGTGCCAGCAAAAGCTCCGGCCATCCAAGCAATCAGCCCCAGCATTTT.

The chain couples TRBV6-1 to TRBJ2-3; 7 bases match TRBD1. Trimming took 5 bases from V and 5 from J; bases not matched to a gene: 4. The CDR3 is 13 amino acids. CDR1 is MNHNS and CDR2 is SASEGT in the germline V gene. The CDR3 region is CASSSGTVDTQYF. DNA for the CDR3: TGTGCCAGCAGTTCCGGGACAGTAGATACGCAGTATTTT.

This rearrangement joins TRBV29-1 to TRBJ2-7; 8 nucleotides align to TRBD1. Germline V gene data show CDR1 as SQVTM and CDR2 as ANQGSEA. V was pared by 7 bases and J by 5 bases, with 10 bases of the junction left unmatched. This CDR3 contains 13 residues. CDR3 in DNA: TGCAGCGCAATGGACAGGGAATTGGACGAGCAGTACTTC. It codes for CSAMDRELDEQYF.

DNA of the CDR3: TGTGCCAGCAGTGAAAGAGGTGGACAGGCGAACACCGGGGAGCTGTTTTTT. This gives the protein CASSERGGQANTGELFF. This sequence joins TRBV2 and TRBJ2-2, with TRBD1 matching 7 bases. The V segment lost 2 bases and the J segment 0 bases; nucleotides outside the gene matches: 6. Germline CDR1 and CDR2: SNHLY and FYNNEI. This CDR3 is 17 amino acids long.

The rearrangement uses TRBV5-1 and TRBJ2-7, with 11 bases fitting TRBD2. This CDR3 spans 15 amino acids. Trimming at V came to 3 bases and at J to 2 bases, leaving 4 bases not matched to a gene. CDR1 and CDR2 from the germline V gene are SGHRS and YFSETQ. The CDR3, as DNA: TGCGCCAGCAGCTCGAGACTAGCGGGAACCTACGAGCAGTACTTC. Its translation is CASSSRLAGTYEQYF.

V usage is TRBV11-2 and J usage is TRBJ1-1; D gene ambiguous. Germline CDR1 reads SGHAT; CDR2 reads FQNNGV. The V end was cut by 5 bases, the J end by 0 bases, with 10 bases between. This CDR3 spans 14 amino acids. The CDR3 DNA reads TGTGCCAGCAGCGTAGGGTGGATGAACACTGAAGCTTTCTTT. Its protein is CASSVGWMNTEAFF.

The chain couples TRBV7-6 to TRBJ1-1; D unresolved. The CDR3 spans 13 residues. Looked up from germline, CDR1 is SGHVS and CDR2 is FNYEAQ. V lost 1 base and J lost 7, with 10 bases in between. The CDR3 loop reads CASSLGTLNEAFF. DNA of the CDR3: TGTGCCAGCAGCTTAGGGACGTTGAATGAAGCTTTCTTT.

The chain links TRBV9 to TRBJ2-7; no clear D gene. This CDR3 has 13 residues. Germline CDR1 reads SGDLS; CDR2 reads YYNGEE. Deletions cut 0 bases from V and 3 bases from J, with 7 bases between. The CDR3 reads CASSVAVDYEQYF. The CDR3 DNA reads as TGTGCCAGCAGCGTAGCGGTAGACTACGAGCAGTACTTC.